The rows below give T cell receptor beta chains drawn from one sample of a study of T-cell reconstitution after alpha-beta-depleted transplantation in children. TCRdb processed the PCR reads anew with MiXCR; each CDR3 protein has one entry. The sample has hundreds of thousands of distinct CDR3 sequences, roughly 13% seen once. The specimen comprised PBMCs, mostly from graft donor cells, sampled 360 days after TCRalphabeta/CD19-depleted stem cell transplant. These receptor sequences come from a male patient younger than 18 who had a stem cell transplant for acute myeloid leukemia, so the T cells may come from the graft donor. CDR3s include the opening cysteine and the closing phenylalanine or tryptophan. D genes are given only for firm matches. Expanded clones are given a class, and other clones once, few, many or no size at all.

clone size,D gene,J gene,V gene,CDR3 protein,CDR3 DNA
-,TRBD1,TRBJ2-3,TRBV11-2,CASSLDRGSADTQYF,TGTGCCAGCAGCTTGGACAGGGGCAGCGCAGATACGCAGTATTTT
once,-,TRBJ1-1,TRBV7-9,CASSLGGGQGNTEAFF,TGTGCCAGCAGCTTAGGAGGCGGCCAGGGGAACACTGAAGCTTTCTTT
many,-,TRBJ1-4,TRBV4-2,CASSPTGLSTNEKLFF,TGTGCCAGCAGCCCTACAGGGCTCTCAACTAATGAAAAACTGTTTTTT
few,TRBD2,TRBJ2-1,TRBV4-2,CASSPKGAGAPNEQFF,TGTGCCAGCAGCCCCAAGGGAGCGGGGGCCCCGAATGAGCAGTTCTTC
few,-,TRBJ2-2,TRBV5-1,CASSWGLSLGTGELFF,TGCGCCAGCAGCTGGGGACTGAGCTTGGGAACCGGGGAGCTGTTTTTT
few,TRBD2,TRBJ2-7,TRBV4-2,CASSQASRGSGTSHQEQYF,TGTGCCAGCAGCCAAGCGTCGAGAGGCTCCGGGACTAGCCATCAAGAGCAGTACTTC
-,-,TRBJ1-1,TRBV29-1,CSVRWGVEAFF,TGCAGCGTTCGTTGGGGGGTCGAAGCTTTCTTT
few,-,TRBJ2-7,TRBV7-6,CASSLLFPGEASSYEQYF,TGTGCCAGCAGCTTATTGTTCCCAGGGGAGGCCAGCTCCTACGAGCAGTACTTC
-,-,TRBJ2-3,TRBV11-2,CASSYGHNTDTQYF,TGTGCCAGCAGCTACGGACACAACACAGATACGCAGTATTTT
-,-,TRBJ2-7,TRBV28,CASSWTLDYEQYF,TGTGCCAGCAGCTGGACCTTAGATTACGAGCAGTACTTC
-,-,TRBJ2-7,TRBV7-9,CASSVTGYEQYF,TGTGCCAGCAGCGTGACAGGTTACGAGCAGTACTTC
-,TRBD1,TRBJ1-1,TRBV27,CASRLQGEWTEAFF,TGTGCCAGCAGACTACAGGGGGAGTGGACTGAAGCTTTCTTT
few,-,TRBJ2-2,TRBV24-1,CATSDPGNTGELFF,TGTGCCACCAGTGACCCAGGGAACACCGGGGAGCTGTTTTTT
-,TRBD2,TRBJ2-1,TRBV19,CASSSPGLAGGLEQFF,TGTGCCAGTAGTTCACCGGGACTAGCGGGAGGGCTAGAGCAGTTCTTC
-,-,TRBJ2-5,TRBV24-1,CATSDLRGETQYF,TGTGCCACCAGTGACCTGCGGGGAGAGACCCAGTACTTC
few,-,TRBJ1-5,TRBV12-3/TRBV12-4,CASSFGTPEGWNQPQHF,TGTGCCAGCAGTTTCGGGACCCCGGAGGGTTGGAATCAGCCCCAGCATTTT
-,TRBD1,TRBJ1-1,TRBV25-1,CASLVNASDRGKNTEAFF,TGTGCCAGCTTAGTGAATGCTTCGGACAGGGGCAAGAACACTGAAGCTTTCTTT
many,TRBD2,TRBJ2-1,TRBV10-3,CAIRGLADNNEQFF,TGTGCCATCAGGGGACTAGCGGATAACAATGAGCAGTTCTTC
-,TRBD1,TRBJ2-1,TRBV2,CASSEWEGPGGNEQFF,TGTGCCAGCAGTGAATGGGAAGGGCCAGGGGGAAATGAGCAGTTCTTC
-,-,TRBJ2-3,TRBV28,CASSPDRGRGTDTQYF,TGTGCCAGCAGTCCTGATAGGGGCCGGGGCACAGATACGCAGTATTTT
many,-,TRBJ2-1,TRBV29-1,CSAAGNEDEQFF,TGCAGCGCAGCCGGGAACGAAGATGAGCAGTTCTTC
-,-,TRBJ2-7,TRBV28,CASSLSSGASSYEQYF,TGTGCCAGCAGTTTATCTAGTGGGGCTAGCTCCTACGAGCAGTACTTC
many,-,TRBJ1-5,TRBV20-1,CSASWVNQPQHF,TGCAGTGCTAGTTGGGTCAATCAGCCCCAGCATTTT
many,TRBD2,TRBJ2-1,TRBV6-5,CASSYTYFQREGLYNEQFF,TGTGCCAGCAGTTACACGTATTTCCAGCGGGAGGGCCTTTACAATGAGCAGTTCTTC
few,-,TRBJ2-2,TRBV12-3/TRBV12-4,CASVLRLALNTGELFF,TGTGCCAGCGTTTTGAGGCTAGCGCTAAACACCGGGGAGCTGTTTTTT
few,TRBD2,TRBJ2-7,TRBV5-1,CASSQSGTKVYEQYF,TGCGCCAGCAGTCAAAGCGGGACTAAGGTGTACGAGCAGTACTTC
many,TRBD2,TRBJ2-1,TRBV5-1,CASSPPTSGSLDEQFF,TGCGCCAGCAGCCCGCCTACTAGCGGGAGTCTCGATGAGCAGTTCTTC
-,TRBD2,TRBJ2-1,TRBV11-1,CASSSHLAGGPNEQFF,TGTGCCAGCAGCTCCCACCTAGCGGGAGGTCCCAATGAGCAGTTCTTC
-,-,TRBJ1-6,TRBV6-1,CASSTGFGLGNSPLHF,TGTGCCAGCAGTACGGGGTTTGGGCTGGGGAATTCACCCCTCCACTTT
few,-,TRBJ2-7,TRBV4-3,CASSQDSGTFYEQYF,TGCGCCAGCAGCCAAGATTCCGGGACTTTCTACGAGCAGTACTTC
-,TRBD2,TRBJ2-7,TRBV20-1,CSAKAGGPFPPGEQYF,TGCAGTGCTAAAGCGGGAGGACCCTTCCCTCCTGGCGAGCAGTACTTC
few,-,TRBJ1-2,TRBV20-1,CSARPMAGDGYTF,TGCAGTGCTAGACCTATGGCGGGGGATGGCTACACCTTC
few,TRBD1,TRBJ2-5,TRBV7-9,CASSSGTGILETQYF,TGTGCCAGCAGCTCCGGGACAGGAATTCTAGAGACCCAGTACTTC
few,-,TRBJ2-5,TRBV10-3,CAISGTPLEETQYF,TGTGCCATCAGTGGGACTCCCTTGGAGGAGACCCAGTACTTC
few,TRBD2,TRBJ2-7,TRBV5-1,CASSLTLGTGTSLGSYEQYF,TGCGCCAGCAGCCTAACTTTGGGAACCGGGACTAGCTTGGGCTCCTACGAGCAGTACTTC
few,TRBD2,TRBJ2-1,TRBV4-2,CASSQGSVWAGGELNNEQFF,TGTGCCAGCAGCCAAGGAAGTGTGTGGGCGGGAGGGGAGCTGAACAATGAGCAGTTCTTC
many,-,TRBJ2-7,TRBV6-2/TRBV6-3,CASTLGLTYEQYF,TGTGCCAGCACTCTGGGACTTACCTACGAGCAGTACTTC
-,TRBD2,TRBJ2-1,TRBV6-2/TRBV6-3,CASTRTSGRNNEQFF,TGTGCCAGCACCAGGACTAGCGGGAGAAACAATGAGCAGTTCTTC
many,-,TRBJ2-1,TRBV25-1,CASPLVRGNEQFF,TGTGCCAGCCCCTTGGTGAGGGGAAATGAGCAGTTCTTC
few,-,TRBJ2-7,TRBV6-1,CASSRGLGHEQYF,TGTGCCAGCAGTAGGGGGTTAGGGCACGAGCAGTACTTC
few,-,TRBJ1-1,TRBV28,CASSPGTTNTEAFF,TGTGCCAGCAGTCCCGGGACAACGAACACTGAAGCTTTCTTT
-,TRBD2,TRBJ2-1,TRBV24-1,CATGTSGSERYYNEQFF,TGTGCCACGGGGACTAGCGGGAGTGAGCGGTACTACAATGAGCAGTTCTTC
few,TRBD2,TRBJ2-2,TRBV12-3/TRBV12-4,CASSALTSGANTGELFF,TGTGCCAGCAGTGCCCTGACTAGCGGGGCGAACACCGGGGAGCTGTTTTTT
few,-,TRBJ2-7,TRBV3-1,CASSQDRLLYEQYF,TGTGCCAGCAGCCAAGATCGGTTACTTTACGAGCAGTACTTC
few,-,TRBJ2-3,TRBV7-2,CASSLDGGDPADTQYF,TGTGCCAGCAGCTTAGACGGAGGGGACCCCGCAGATACGCAGTATTTT
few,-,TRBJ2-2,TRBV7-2,CASSLGARGMGGELFF,TGTGCCAGCAGCTTAGGGGCAAGGGGAATGGGGGGGGAGCTGTTTTTT
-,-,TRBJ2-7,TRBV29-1,CSVEKTSHEQYF,TGCAGCGTTGAGAAGACATCCCACGAGCAGTACTTC
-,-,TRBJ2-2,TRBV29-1,CSGAATGELFF,TGCAGCGGGGCCGCCACCGGGGAGCTGTTTTTT
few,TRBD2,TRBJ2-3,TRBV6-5,CASSYSRLVSGSTDTQYF,TGTGCCAGCAGTTACTCGAGGCTTGTTAGCGGGAGCACAGATACGCAGTATTTT
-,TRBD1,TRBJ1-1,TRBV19,CASSIGSGGNTEAFF,TGTGCCAGTAGTATAGGATCAGGGGGGAACACTGAAGCTTTCTTT
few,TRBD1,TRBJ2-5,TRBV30,CAWNPGTGSQTQYF,TGTGCCTGGAACCCCGGGACAGGGTCGCAGACCCAGTACTTC
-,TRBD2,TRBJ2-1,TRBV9,CASSVQLAGGPGEQFF,TGTGCCAGCAGCGTACAACTAGCGGGGGGGCCTGGTGAGCAGTTCTTC
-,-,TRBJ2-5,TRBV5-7,CASSRGLVGGQETQYF,TGTGCCAGCAGCCGCGGGCTAGTCGGGGGTCAAGAGACCCAGTACTTC
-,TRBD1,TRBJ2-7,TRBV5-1,CASSDQGAVSSYEQYF,TGCGCCAGCAGCGACCAGGGGGCGGTGAGCTCCTACGAGCAGTACTTC
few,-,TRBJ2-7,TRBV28,CASSLSSAYSYEQYF,TGTGCCAGCAGTTTATCTAGTGCCTACTCCTACGAGCAGTACTTC
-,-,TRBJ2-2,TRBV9,CASSAHGGRGNTGELFF,TGTGCCAGCAGCGCACACGGGGGGCGGGGGAACACCGGGGAGCTGTTTTTT
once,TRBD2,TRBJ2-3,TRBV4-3,CASSHSGLAGEVDTQYF,TGCGCCAGCAGCCATTCCGGACTAGCAGGAGAGGTTGATACGCAGTATTTT
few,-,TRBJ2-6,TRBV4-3,CASSQDRIQGEQAGANVLTF,TGCGCCAGCAGCCAAGATCGGATCCAGGGAGAGCAGGCTGGGGCCAACGTCCTGACTTTC
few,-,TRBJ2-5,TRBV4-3,CASSQDRWRDGETQYF,TGCGCCAGCAGCCAAGATAGGTGGCGGGACGGGGAGACCCAGTACTTC